The rows below give T cell receptor beta chains drawn from one sample of a study of T cell repertoires in ileal Crohn's disease. Assay: immunoSEQ multiplex PCR; the TCRdb copy retains only in-frame clones and omits some. The data contain more than 50,000 clones, around nine tenths of them singletons. The material sequenced was ileal tissue. The source is an adult with Crohn's disease. Both conserved end residues are part of each CDR3. D genes are given only for firm matches. Expanded clones are given a class, and other clones once, few, many or no size at all.

cdr3_nt cdr3_aa cdr3_length j_call clone_size v_call d_call
TGTGCCAGCAGTGCCAGGACAGGGAGGGGAAACACCATATATTTT CASSARTGRGNTIYF 15 TRBJ1-3 NA TRBV2 TRBD1
TGCGCCAGCAGCCAAGATCTAGGGACAGCAAGCTCCTACAATGAGCAGTTCTTC CASSQDLGTASSYNEQFF 18 TRBJ2-1 NA TRBV4-1 TRBD1
TGTGCCAGCAGCCCCCGGGGTACGGTTGCCGGGGAGCTGTTTTTT CASSPRGTVAGELFF 15 TRBJ2-2 few TRBV11-2 NA
TGTGCCAGCAGCGTTGGTCCCGGCGGGGGGCAAGAGCAGTTCTTC CASSVGPGGGQEQFF 15 TRBJ2-1 NA TRBV9 TRBD2
TGTGCCAGCAGTCCGCGACCTGAGACAGTAGAAGCTTTCTTT CASSPRPETVEAFF 14 TRBJ1-1 NA TRBV27 NA
TGTGCCAGCACCCGGACAGGGAGTAACACTGAAGCTTTCTTT CASTRTGSNTEAFF 14 TRBJ1-1 NA TRBV27 TRBD1
TGTGCCATCAGTGTACAACAGGCGAGCTATGGCTACACCTTC CAISVQQASYGYTF 14 TRBJ1-2 few TRBV10-3 NA
TGTGCCAGCAGTGACCTACCTGGACAGGGGAATTCACCCCTCCACTTT CASSDLPGQGNSPLHF 16 TRBJ1-6 once TRBV6-4 TRBD1
TGTGCCACCCAAGCAGCAGGATCCCAATTGGCTTTCTTT CATQAAGSQLAFF 13 TRBJ1-1 NA TRBV25-1 NA
TGCGCCAGCAGCTTCGACAGGCCCAGCCAGTATAGCAATCAGCCCCAGCATTTT CASSFDRPSQYSNQPQHF 18 TRBJ1-5 NA TRBV5-1 NA
TGTGCCAGCAAGCTAGACAGGGGATCTCAGCCCCAGCATTTT CASKLDRGSQPQHF 14 TRBJ1-5 NA TRBV2 TRBD1
TGTGCCATCAAGAGAGAGACAGGGCCGAATCAGCCCCAGCATTTT CAIKRETGPNQPQHF 15 TRBJ1-5 NA TRBV10-3 TRBD1
TGTGCCAGCAGCGTATCCCTATCGGACAGGGGGGATGATGAGCAGTTCTTC CASSVSLSDRGDDEQFF 17 TRBJ2-1 NA TRBV9 TRBD1
TGTGCCAGCAGCCCCAGGACAGGGGGAGGGAGTCCCCTCCACTTT CASSPRTGGGSPLHF 15 TRBJ1-6 NA TRBV11-2 TRBD1